These 19 T cell receptor beta chains share one sample of origin, sequenced in a study of blood T cell repertoires in COVID-19 (dated by TCRdb to the early 2020s). Libraries were constructed by the immunoSEQ multiplex PCR assay. Held by TCRdb, this immuneACCESS table contains in-frame sequences only and omits some clones. Under half of the omission traces to an unresolved V gene where checked; the cause of the rest is unknown. The sample yields around 170,000 clones; about 87% were counted once. Roughly 4% of the sample comes from the top ten. Sequenced: peripheral blood. These receptors originate from a woman aged 30 to 39 with acute or convalescent COVID-19.

This chain joins TRBV4-1 and TRBJ2-7; possibly TRBD2 for D (5 bases). CDR1 and CDR2 (germline): MGHRA, YSYEKL. The germline V and J ends were trimmed by 0 bases and 4 bases, with 19 bases remaining between them. This CDR3 has 17 residues. DNA for the CDR3: TGCGCCAGCAGCCAAGAGGGCGGGCTTGCGGGCATATACGAGCAGTACTTC. It specifies CASSQEGGLAGIYEQYF.

In regard to this clone: Additional DNA sequences in this sample encode the identical CDR3. The chain combines TRBV7-9 with TRBJ2-3; D is uncertain. Germline lookup yields CDR1 SEHNR and CDR2 FQNEAQ (reference sequence). The length of the CDR3 is 12 residues. The V end was cut by 2 bases, the J end by 4 bases, with 4 bases between. CDR3 region: CASSLSADTQYF. CDR3 nucleotides: TGTGCCAGCAGCTTAAGCGCAGATACGCAGTATTTT.

The table lists this clone with a count of one. In the same sample, other DNA sequences code for this CDR3. The CDR3 nucleotides read TGTGCCAGCAGCTCGGGACAGAACACTGAAGCTTTCTTT. This gives the protein CASSSGQNTEAFF. This sequence joins TRBV11-2 and TRBJ1-1; tentative D call: TRBD1 (6 bases). CDR1 and CDR2 from the germline V gene are SGHAT and FQNNGV. This CDR3 comprises 13 residues. Trimming removed 4 bases at V and 1 base at J, with 7 bases between.

V is TRBV5-4 and J is TRBJ2-3, with 7 bases that match TRBD2. The germline V gene encodes CDR1 SGHNT and CDR2 YYREEE (reference sequence). The CDR3 totals 15 residues. V shed 2 bases, J shed 5 bases, and the junction held 8 bases outside the gene matches. As DNA, the CDR3 is TGTGCCAGCAGCTTCGTCAGAGGGGAGGGAGATACGCAGTATTTT. It is translated as CASSFVRGEGDTQYF.

The rearrangement joins TRBV2 to TRBJ1-5; the D is unclear. The germline V gene encodes CDR1 SNHLY and CDR2 FYNNEI. Trimming shortened V by 3 bases and J by 4 bases, and 13 bases separated the two germline ends. This CDR3 contains 15 residues. CDR3 loop: CASSDSWGGNQPQHF. In nucleotides, the CDR3 is TGTGCCAGCAGTGATTCGTGGGGAGGGAATCAGCCCCAGCATTTT. The complete variable domain, with remaining parts taken from reference TRBV2 and TRBJ1-5, reads EPEVTQTPSHQVTQMGQEVILRCVPISNHLYFYWYRQILGQKVEFLVSFYNNEISEKSEIFDDQFSVERPDGSNFTLKIRSTKLEDSAMYFCASSDSWGGNQPQHFGDGTRLSIL.

This chain joins TRBV6-5 and TRBJ2-5; D perhaps matches TRBD2 (6 bases). The CDR3 runs to 14 residues. In germline, CDR1 is MNHEY, CDR2 SVGAGI. Trimming left V 6 bases short and J 4 bases short, with 15 bases between. Here the CDR3 reads CASRIAEGRETQYF. The CDR3 DNA follows: TGTGCCAGCAGGATAGCGGAAGGAAGAGAGACCCAGTACTTC.

The CDR3 spells CASSLGGNSGANVLTF. As DNA, the CDR3 is TGTGCCAGCAGTTTAGGGGGGAACTCTGGGGCCAACGTCCTGACTTTC. The chain carries TRBV28 and TRBJ2-6; possibly TRBD2 for D (6 bases). Per germline, CDR1 MDHEN and CDR2 SYDVKM. There are 16 residues in the CDR3. Deletions cut 2 bases from V and 0 bases from J, with 8 bases between.

The rearrangement joins TRBV7-2 to TRBJ2-1; no reliable D call. V gave up 4 bases and J gave up 4 bases, with 5 bases separating them. Germline V lookup: CDR1 SGHTA, CDR2 FQGNSA. The CDR3 sequence is 12 residues long. The CDR3 DNA is TGTGCCAGCAGCTCTCCGTACAATGAGCAGTTCTTC. Translation: CASSSPYNEQFF.

The gene calls are TRBV28 and TRBJ1-4, with 7 positions matching TRBD1. V was pared by 4 bases and J by 7 bases, with 9 bases of the junction left unmatched. The germline V gene has CDR1 MDHEN and CDR2 SYDVKM. CDR3 length: 15 amino acids. CDR3 residues: CASSSTTGSVEKLFF. The CDR3, as DNA: TGTGCCAGCAGTTCAACGACAGGGTCGGTTGAAAAACTGTTTTTT.

This clone has only a few counts. This chain uses TRBV3-1 (or the pseudogene TRBV3-2) with TRBJ1-1; 10 bases map to TRBD1. CDR1 is LGHDT and CDR2 is YNNKEL in the germline V gene (reference sequence). J gave up 5 bases and V 4 bases, and 4 bases lay outside the gene matches. This CDR3 is 14 amino acids long. The CDR3 is CASSRTGGDTEAFF. CDR3 nucleotide sequence: TGTGCCAGCAGCCGGACAGGGGGGGATACTGAAGCTTTCTTT.

The chain joins TRBV5-4 to TRBJ2-1; tentative D call: TRBD2 (5 bases). This CDR3 region has 13 residues. The ends were cut back, 4 bases at V and 7 bases at J, with 12 bases in the middle. Germline lookup yields CDR1 SGHNT and CDR2 YYREEE (reference sequence). DNA for the CDR3: TGTGCCAGCAGCGATGTAACGGGGAATGAGCAGTTCTTC. Translating gives CASSDVTGNEQFF.

The V call is TRBV5-1, the J call TRBJ2-2; 7 bases fit TRBD2. The V segment lost 2 bases and the J segment 0 bases; nucleotides outside the gene matches: 4. The CDR3 has 16 amino acids. Germline CDR1 SGHRS, CDR2 YFSETQ. The CDR3 DNA reads TGCGCCAGCAGCTTATTAGCGGGTTCGAACACCGGGGAGCTGTTTTTT. Protein sequence: CASSLLAGSNTGELFF.

This rearrangement joins TRBV18 to TRBJ2-5, with 10 bases identical to TRBD1. Germline CDR1 is KGHSH and CDR2 is LQKENI. J lost 3 bases, V lost 3 bases, and 1 base had no gene match. CDR3 length: 14 residues. The DNA for the CDR3 is TGTGCCAGCTCACCGGGGACAGGGGAAGAGACCCAGTACTTC. Residues: CASSPGTGEETQYF.

The chain employs TRBV5-1 and TRBJ2-1; TRBD2 might be the D (5 bases). In germline, CDR1 is SGHRS, CDR2 YFSETQ. This CDR3 comprises 11 residues. The V gene lost 7 bases and the J gene lost 8 bases, with 10 bases spanning the gap. CDR3 in amino acids: CASHEGDEQFF. In DNA, the CDR3 is TGCGCCAGCCACGAGGGCGATGAGCAGTTCTTC. The full variable domain, with the rest looked up from reference TRBV5-1 and TRBJ2-1, is KAGVTQTPRYLIKTRGQQVTLSCSPISGHRSVSWYQQTPGQGLQFLFEYFSETQRNKGNFPGRFSGRQFSNSRSEMNVSTLELGDSALYLCASHEGDEQFFGPGTRLTVL.

This sequence joins TRBV29-1 and TRBJ2-2, with 10 bases lining up with TRBD2. Unmatched junction bases numbered 3, after V lost 5 bases and J lost 3 bases. Germline assignment: CDR1 SQVTM and CDR2 ANQGSEA. The CDR3 extends over 14 amino acids. For the CDR3, the DNA is TGCAGCGTTAAAGGACTAGCGGACACCGGGGAGCTGTTTTTT. The encoded protein is CSVKGLADTGELFF.

The rearrangement joins TRBV19 to TRBJ1-5; D perhaps matches TRBD1 (6 bases). The CDR3 extends over 17 amino acids. Per germline, CDR1 LNHDA and CDR2 SQIVND (reference sequence). With 5 bases removed from V and 4 bases from J, the gap between germline ends came to 21 bases. CDR3 sequence: CASSPPRGRGFNQPQHF. The DNA of the CDR3 is TGTGCCAGTAGTCCCCCCCGAGGCAGGGGTTTTAATCAGCCCCAGCATTTT. Full variable domain (outside the CDR3, taken from reference TRBV19 and TRBJ1-5): DGGITQSPKYLFRKEGQNVTLSCEQNLNHDAMYWYRQDPGQGLRLIYYSQIVNDFQKGDIAEGYSVSREKKESFPLTVTSAQKNPTAFYLCASSPPRGRGFNQPQHFGDGTRLSIL.

The chain is built from TRBV23-1 and TRBJ2-5; tentatively, D is TRBD1 (6 bases). TRBV23-1 is filed as an ORF, its function uncertain. V was shortened by 3 bases and J by 6 bases, with 14 bases between the two germline ends. CDR3 length: 14 residues. DNA for the CDR3: TGCGCCAGCAGTCATGATCAACAGGGACAGACCCAGTACTTC. Translation gives CASSHDQQGQTQYF.

CDR3 coding DNA: TGTGCCAGCAGCCAAGTCCACAGAAACACTGAAGCTTTCTTT. Protein product: CASSQVHRNTEAFF. The chain uses TRBV3-1 (or the pseudogene TRBV3-2) and TRBJ1-1; the D is unclear. CDR3 length: 14 amino acids. V was shortened by 1 base and J by 2 bases, with 8 bases between the two germline ends. Germline V gives CDR1 LGHDT, CDR2 YNNKEL (reference sequence).

The V call is TRBV10-2, the J call TRBJ2-5; D unclear. The CDR3 length is 15 residues. Trimming removed 0 bases at V and 0 bases at J, with 8 bases between. CDR1 and CDR2 from the germline V gene are WSHSY and SAAADI. In nucleotides, the CDR3 is TGCGCCAGCAGTGAGTCGATCGGGTACCAAGAGACCCAGTACTTC. Translating gives CASSESIGYQETQYF.